Below, one T cell receptor beta chain is given with its context. Its antigen is not yet known. No base quality values were provided; no much bigger clone lies one nucleotide off. The entry originates in a study of blood T cell repertoires in COVID-19 (dated by TCRdb to about 2020). Study-level background: Samples covering the acute and convalescent phases of COVID-19 were provided by collaborators in the United States, Italy and Spain. The material from the prospective study consisted of cDNA or gDNA derived from T cells, B-cell-depleted T cells, or PBMCs. The dataset comprised deeply sampled blood TCRbeta repertoires from subjects exposed to, actively infected with, or recovered from COVID-19. The repertoires were made available in a free public database intended to serve as a resource for research on the immune response to SARS-CoV-2. The samples were drawn from two sources: the first 160 participants of the ongoing ImmuneRACE study, and some 1,300 subjects contributed by 6 global collaborators. Sample metadata almost always included a de-identified subject ID, COVID-19 status, age in years and sex. Where available, HLA class I and class II types were taken from metadata supplied by the sample provider and were not determined by assay-based typing.

From V the trimming removes 0 bases and from J it removes 3 bases, while the gene matches leave 4 bases of the junction unaccounted for. The CDR3 has 15 amino acids, counting the end cysteine and phenylalanine. The read is trimmed to its CDR3 DNA, 45 bases read in frame from base 1. CDR1 is given as MRHNA and CDR2 as SNTAGT, both from the germline V gene. Whole blood was collected in K2EDTA tubes by collaborating institutions according to the institutions' own protocols. Collaborator samples were shipped for TCRbeta analysis as frozen whole blood, isolated PBMCs, or DNA extracted from either sample type. The immunoSEQ Assay, a bias-controlled multiplex PCR, was used to amplify TCRbeta CDR3 regions from genomic DNA. Processing in the source paper ran as follows. Nucleated cell counts per sample were estimated from amplification of reference gene primers within the assay. Sequence reads were collapsed and filtered to measure the absolute abundance of every unique TCRbeta CDR3 rearrangement. For each sample, productive Simpson clonality was calculated by taking the square root of Simpson's diversity index across productive rearrangements. Drawn from immuneACCESS, this table holds only the in-frame rearrangements with V and J called that TCRdb kept. Clones are partly lost; checked studies trace under half to an unresolved V gene and leave the rest unexplained. The V and J calls and the clone size are those of that table, but D and trimming were determined from the DNA. The sample profile shows about 59,000 clones; more than 60% of them were found once. The top ten clones comprise 15% to 20% of the sample.

Study-wide conclusions, independent of this receptor: How much clinical and demographic metadata was included differed by source and by participant, and the metadata was provided uncurated.

This receptor was taken from a woman aged 50 to 60 with active or convalescent COVID-19. The chain employs TRBV6-4 and TRBJ2-7; 8 middle bases align to TRBD2. Sequencing used peripheral blood. Here the CDR3 is given as CASSDSSGSLYEQYF. In nucleotide form, the sequence is TGTGCCAGCAGTGACTCGAGCGGGAGCCTCTACGAGCAGTACTTC.